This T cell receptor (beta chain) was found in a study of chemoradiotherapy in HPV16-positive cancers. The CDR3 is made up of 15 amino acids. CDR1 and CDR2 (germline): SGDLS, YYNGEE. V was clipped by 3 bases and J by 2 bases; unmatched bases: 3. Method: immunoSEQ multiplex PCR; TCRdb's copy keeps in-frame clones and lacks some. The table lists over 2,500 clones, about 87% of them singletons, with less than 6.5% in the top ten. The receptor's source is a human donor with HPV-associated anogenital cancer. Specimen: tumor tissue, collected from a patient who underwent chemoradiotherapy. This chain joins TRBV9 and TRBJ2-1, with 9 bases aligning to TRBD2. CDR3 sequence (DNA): TGTGCCAGCAGCGAACGACTAGCGGCCTACAATGAGCAGTTCTTC. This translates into CASSERLAAYNEQFF.